This T cell receptor beta chain was found in a study of blood T cells in healthy people across ages. This clonotype occurred many times. Primers used in a second PCR of roughly 7 to 12 cycles were a sample-barcoded 5' primer and a J-beta primer mix. TCRdb called the 5' RACE reads again in MiXCR, with one record for every CDR3 protein. The sample yields about 630,000 distinct CDR3 sequences, around 20% seen once. This CDR3 spans 14 amino acids. Trimming pared 3 bases from V and 4 bases from J, leaving 10 bases between. The germline V gene encodes CDR1 LGHDT and CDR2 YNNKEL (reference sequence). This receptor was taken from a man aged 65 to 79 in good health. V gene TRBV3-1 combines with J gene TRBJ2-4; D possibly matches TRBD1 or TRBD2 (5 bases each). The sequencing input was blood. The CDR3 nucleotides are TGTGCCAGCAGCCAGAGGGACGGGAAAAACATTCAGTACTTC. It codes for CASSQRDGKNIQYF. The variable domain in full, completed from reference TRBV3-1 and TRBJ2-4, reads DTAVSQTPKYLVTQMGNDKSIKCEQNLGHDTMYWYKQDSKKFLKIMFSYNNKELIINETVPNRFSPKSPDKAHLNLHINSLELGDSAVYFCASSQRDGKNIQYFGAGTRLSVL.